This entry describes one T cell receptor (beta chain). It has no known antigen specificity. Base qualities are not recorded, but no much larger clone differs from it by a single base. The identical CDR3 is also encoded by other nucleotide sequences in the sample. Trimming at the junction amounts to 0 bases on V and 1 base on J, and the germline ends lie 5 bases apart. The CDR3 measures 14 amino acids from cysteine to phenylalanine. The retained sequence is limited to the CDR3, 42 bases, with the frame set at the first base. CDR1 and CDR2, per the germline V gene, are SGHRS and YFSETQ. This sample is part of a study of blood T cell repertoires in COVID-19 (dated by TCRdb to the early 2020s). Context from the whole study: Samples from collaborators originated in the United States, Italy and Spain and spanned both the acute and convalescent phases of COVID-19. The sample metadata nearly always contained a de-identified subject ID, COVID-19 status, age in years and sex. Samples came from the ongoing ImmuneRACE study (first 160 participants) plus 1,254 subjects from 6 global collaborators. The material from the prospective study consisted of cDNA or gDNA derived from T cells, B-cell-depleted T cells, or PBMCs. The repertoires were made available in a free public database intended to serve as a resource for research on the immune response to SARS-CoV-2. Where available, HLA class I and class II types were taken from metadata supplied by the sample provider and were not determined by assay-based typing. Subjects who had been exposed to COVID-19, were actively infected with it, or had recovered from it provided the deeply sampled blood TCRbeta repertoires that made up the dataset.

The immunoSEQ Assay, a bias-controlled multiplex PCR, was used to amplify TCRbeta CDR3 regions from genomic DNA. Turning to the authors' computational methods: The number of nucleated cells in each sample was estimated by amplification of reference gene primers within the assay. Sequence reads were collapsed and filtered to measure the absolute abundance of every unique TCRbeta CDR3 rearrangement. Productive Simpson clonality was computed per sample as the square root of Simpson's diversity index over productive rearrangements. Held by TCRdb, this immuneACCESS table contains in-frame sequences only and omits some clones. Under half of the omission traces to an unresolved V gene where checked; the cause of the rest is unknown. Clone size and the V and J calls come from that table; the DNA yielded D and trimming. The sample records about 250,000 clones, under 90% of which are singletons. The leading ten clones occupy approximately 4% of the sample.

Participants in the prospective study were aged roughly 18 to 95 years, lived in about two dozen United States geographic areas, and enrolled through a virtual design. Cohort assignment in the prospective study relied on participant-reported clinical history from a screening survey and a study questionnaire. Exposed participants had been in contact with someone with a PCR-confirmed or clinician-diagnosed COVID-19 case within 2 weeks of study entry. Mobile phlebotomists in the prospective study collected whole blood, serum and a nasopharyngeal or oropharyngeal swab from every participant. Participants in the prospective study had the option to provide additional blood draws and questionnaires over a roughly two-month period. Before DNA extraction, blood samples from the prospective study were shipped at room temperature or frozen. Results the study describes overall, beyond this receptor: The quantity of clinical and demographic metadata differed by source and by participant and was supplied without curation.

The sample was PBMCs or T cells enriched from blood (not recorded which). The chain is made from TRBV5-1 and TRBJ1-5, with no reliable assignment of the D segment. This receptor was identified in a woman in her 40s who had been exposed to COVID-19. The bases read TGCGCCAGCAGCTTGGGCGGGAGCAATCAGCCCCAGCATTTT. It translates as CASSLGGSNQPQHF. Beyond the CDR3, the reference TRBV5-1 and TRBJ1-5 genes provide the residues; the full variable domain reads: KAGVTQTPRYLIKTRGQQVTLSCSPISGHRSVSWYQQTPGQGLQFLFEYFSETQRNKGNFPGRFSGRQFSNSRSEMNVSTLELGDSALYLCASSLGGSNQPQHFGDGTRLSIL.